Listed below are T cell receptor beta chains from one sample, sequenced in a study of vaccination and CD4 T cells after COVID-19. The antigens for these receptors are not known. TCRdb reprocessed the PCR reads with MiXCR, giving one entry per CDR3 protein. The sample records 10,000 to 15,000 distinct CDR3 sequences, roughly 60% being singletons. Specimen: CD4+ T cells from blood, cultured in vitro. The receptors stem from a human donor who had recovered from COVID-19. Both conserved end residues are part of each CDR3. D genes are given only for firm matches. Some rows have no size entry. The others give once, few or many, or a class for an expanded clone.

TRBV27	-	TRBD2	TRBJ2-1	CASSLAPTSGPNEQFF	TGTGCCAGCAGTTTAGCTCCGACTAGCGGGCCCAATGAGCAGTTCTTC
TRBV20-1	-	-	TRBJ1-2	CSARKANYGYTF	TGCAGTGCTAGGAAAGCAAATTATGGCTACACCTTC
TRBV6-1	-	-	TRBJ1-2	CASDLYTF	TGTGCCAGCGACCTCTACACCTTC
TRBV2	few	-	TRBJ1-2	CASRDDAYGYTF	TGTGCCAGCAGGGATGATGCCTATGGCTACACCTTC
TRBV7-9	once	TRBD2	TRBJ2-5	CASSLVLAGEETQYF	TGTGCCAGCAGCTTAGTACTAGCGGGGGAAGAGACCCAGTACTTC
TRBV20-1	-	-	TRBJ2-7	CSALSGVPAEQYF	TGCAGTGCCCTCTCCGGGGTCCCTGCCGAGCAGTACTTC
TRBV15	few	-	TRBJ1-1	CATSRDGLGITEAFF	TGTGCCACCAGCAGAGATGGTCTGGGGATAACTGAAGCTTTCTTT
TRBV7-7	few	-	TRBJ2-3	CASSPSSTDTQYF	TGTGCTAGCAGCCCTTCTAGCACAGATACGCAGTATTTT
TRBV5-1	-	TRBD2	TRBJ2-1	CASSLAGGSFNEQFF	TGCGCCAGCAGCTTGGCCGGCGGGAGCTTCAATGAGCAGTTCTTC
TRBV10-2	-	-	TRBJ1-5	CASSGQPNQPQHF	TGCGCCAGCAGTGGACAGCCCAATCAGCCCCAGCATTTT
TRBV7-9	few	-	TRBJ1-2	CASSLGANSYGYTF	TGTGCCAGCAGCTTAGGGGCAAACTCCTATGGCTACACCTTC
TRBV7-6	-	-	TRBJ2-1	CASSSSGNEQFF	TGTGCCAGCAGCTCGAGCGGGAATGAGCAGTTCTTC
TRBV6-1	-	-	TRBJ1-4	CASSEAVRGLGKLFF	TGTGCCAGCAGTGAAGCAGTCCGAGGGCTGGGGAAACTGTTTTTT
TRBV6-1	-	-	TRBJ2-5	CASSARTQGVGETQYF	TGTGCCAGCAGTGCAAGGACCCAGGGAGTCGGAGAGACCCAGTACTTC
TRBV5-4	few	-	TRBJ1-1	CASSLGEGGEAFF	TGTGCCAGCAGCTTAGGTGAGGGAGGTGAAGCTTTCTTT
TRBV7-8	-	TRBD2	TRBJ2-3	CASSPTSGNTDTQYF	TGTGCCAGCAGCCCAACTAGCGGCAACACAGATACGCAGTATTTT
TRBV29-1	-	-	TRBJ1-2	CSVEGATSQDYGYTF	TGCAGCGTTGAAGGGGCCACAAGTCAAGACTATGGCTACACCTTC
TRBV7-2	-	-	TRBJ1-6	CASSLGRGRMPYNSPLHF	TGTGCCAGCAGCTTAGGGCGGGGACGGATGCCCTATAATTCACCCCTCCACTTT
TRBV2	-	TRBD1	TRBJ2-3	CAGTGGYGNTDTQYF	TGTGCCGGGACAGGGGGATACGGGAACACAGATACGCAGTATTTT
TRBV7-2	few	TRBD1	TRBJ1-2	CASSPSGTGYGYTF	TGTGCCAGCAGCCCGTCCGGGACAGGGTATGGCTACACCTTC
TRBV7-2	-	-	TRBJ2-5	CASSQPGKETQYF	TGTGCCAGCAGCCAACCGGGTAAAGAGACCCAGTACTTC
TRBV7-2	few	-	TRBJ1-2	CASSLPGLRTMGGYTF	TGTGCCAGCAGCTTACCCGGACTGAGAACTATGGGGGGCTACACCTTC
TRBV20-1	-	-	TRBJ2-1	CSAPYMARDYNEQFF	TGCAGTGCTCCGTATATGGCTAGGGATTACAATGAGCAGTTCTTC
TRBV9	-	-	TRBJ2-7	CASSPRLQPYEQYF	TGTGCCAGCAGCCCCCGACTACAACCCTACGAGCAGTACTTC
TRBV28	few	TRBD1	TRBJ1-2	CASSGQGPYGYTF	TGTGCCAGCAGTGGACAGGGCCCCTATGGCTACACCTTC
TRBV5-6	once	-	TRBJ2-7	CANRDASDEQYF	TGTGCCAACCGGGACGCCTCCGACGAGCAGTACTTC
TRBV7-2	-	TRBD1	TRBJ1-3	CASSLGQGGTDTIYF	TGTGCCAGCAGCCTCGGACAGGGCGGAACCGACACCATATATTTT
TRBV6-2/TRBV6-3	-	TRBD1	TRBJ2-7	CATGQGANEQYF	TGTGCCACCGGACAGGGCGCCAACGAGCAGTACTTC
TRBV6-2/TRBV6-3	-	-	TRBJ1-2	CASSYSRRGGGGYTF	TGTGCCAGCAGTTACTCGAGGCGAGGGGGAGGTGGCTACACCTTC
TRBV20-1	-	TRBD2	TRBJ2-1	CSVRSRLAGAFYNEQFF	TGCAGTGTTAGATCCCGACTAGCGGGAGCGTTCTACAATGAGCAGTTCTTC
TRBV20-1	-	-	TRBJ2-3	CSARPGRDTGSQYF	TGCAGTGCTAGACCTGGCCGGGACACCGGTTCGCAGTATTTT
TRBV20-1	-	TRBD2	TRBJ2-3	CSARPSGGAPSSTDTQYF	TGCAGTGCTAGACCTAGCGGGGGGGCTCCCTCTAGCACAGATACGCAGTATTTT
TRBV11-3	-	-	TRBJ2-2	CASSSSWGTTNTGELFF	TGTGCCAGCAGCTCCTCGTGGGGCACCACGAACACCGGGGAGCTGTTTTTT
TRBV7-3	-	TRBD2	TRBJ2-3	CASSLSSGSTDTQYF	TGTGCCAGCAGCTTAAGTAGCGGGAGCACAGATACGCAGTATTTT
TRBV7-2	-	TRBD2	TRBJ2-5	CASSLRAGEETQYF	TGTGCCAGCAGCTTACGAGCGGGGGAAGAGACCCAGTACTTC
TRBV6-2/TRBV6-3	few	TRBD1	TRBJ1-2	CASSAPSTGSGYGYTF	TGTGCCAGCAGTGCCCCCTCGACAGGGTCAGGCTATGGCTACACCTTC
TRBV7-3	-	-	TRBJ1-1	CASSRGAGIGPAFF	TGTGCCAGCAGCCGGGGGGCGGGCATTGGTCCAGCTTTCTTT
TRBV2	-	TRBD1	TRBJ2-3	CASRLGTGRGTDTQYF	TGTGCCAGCAGGCTAGGGACAGGGAGGGGCACAGATACGCAGTATTTT
TRBV6-1	-	TRBD2	TRBJ2-1	CASSPSGGGAYNEQFF	TGTGCCAGCAGTCCGAGCGGGGGGGGGGCCTACAATGAGCAGTTCTTC
TRBV27	-	TRBD2	TRBJ2-3	CASSRSGGAADTQYF	TGTGCCAGCAGCCGTAGCGGGGGGGCCGCAGATACGCAGTATTTT
TRBV20-1	few	-	TRBJ2-7	CSASPARVAYEQYF	TGCAGTGCTAGCCCCGCCAGGGTCGCCTACGAGCAGTACTTC
TRBV4-3	few	-	TRBJ1-2	CASSQDTGAWYYGYTF	TGCGCCAGCAGCCAAGATACGGGGGCATGGTACTATGGCTACACCTTC
TRBV6-2/TRBV6-3	-	-	TRBJ1-3	CASSYSVSGNTIYF	TGTGCCAGCAGTTACTCGGTCTCTGGAAACACCATATATTTT
TRBV6-2/TRBV6-3	-	-	TRBJ1-6	CASSRDRSYNSPLHF	TGTGCCAGCAGCCGGGACCGCTCCTATAATTCACCCCTCCACTTT
TRBV7-9	-	-	TRBJ2-1	CASSLSLGTYNEQFF	TGTGCCAGCAGCTTAAGTTTAGGGACTTACAATGAGCAGTTCTTC
TRBV20-1	-	TRBD2	TRBJ2-5	CSAIFGGSGETQYF	TGCAGTGCCATCTTCGGCGGGAGTGGGGAGACCCAGTACTTC